This passage covers 23 T cell receptor beta chains from one sample sequenced in a study of OX40 agonist ivuxolimab in advanced cancers. Measured with immunoSEQ multiplex PCR; TCRdb has only the in-frame clones, and not every one. Of approximately 40,000 clones in the sample, around 77% are singletons; the top ten hold about 19%. Sequencing was performed on CD4+ or CD8+ T cells sorted from blood, taken in a trial of the OX40 agonist ivuxolimab. Every receptor here comes from an adult with an advanced solid tumor such as melanoma, head and neck, liver or kidney cancer.

The rearrangement uses TRBV28 and TRBJ2-3; the D gene is possibly TRBD1 (6 bases). CDR1 and CDR2 (germline): MDHEN, SYDVKM. The CDR3 extends over 15 amino acids. Trimming shortened V by 6 bases and J by 2 bases, and 15 bases separated the two germline ends. The CDR3 loop reads CASSYGQTDTDTQYF. As DNA, the CDR3 is TGTGCCAGCAGCTACGGACAGACCGACACAGATACGCAGTATTTT.

The gene calls are TRBV6-6 and TRBJ1-6; maybe TRBD1 (6 bases). The ends were cut back, 2 bases at V and 7 bases at J, with 12 bases in the middle. The germline gives CDR1 MNHNY, CDR2 SVGAGI (reference sequence). The CDR3 spans 15 residues. The chain's CDR3 is CASSYLRTENSPLHF. CDR3 sequence (DNA): TGTGCCAGCAGTTACCTTCGGACAGAAAATTCACCCCTCCACTTT.

This clone was counted between two and nine times. In DNA form, the CDR3 reads TGTGCCAGCAGCCCAGGGAATCAGCCCCAGCATTTT. As protein: CASSPGNQPQHF. This chain connects TRBV7-9 to TRBJ1-5; D might be TRBD1 (5 bases). The CDR3 is 12 amino acids. V lost 5 bases, J lost 4 bases, and 6 bases lay in between. Germline V lookup: CDR1 SEHNR, CDR2 FQNEAQ (reference sequence).

J is TRBJ1-4 and V is TRBV4-3, with a possible D match to TRBD1 (5 bases). The CDR3 contains 17 residues. V lost 5 bases and J lost 0, with 16 bases in between. Germline CDR1 reads LGHNA; CDR2 reads YSLEER. The CDR3 nucleotides are TGCGCCAGCAGCAAAGGGACCCCCCTTGCAACTAATGAAAAACTGTTTTTT. It is translated as CASSKGTPLATNEKLFF.

The CDR3 DNA is TGTGCCAGCAGCGTCCCGGCCAGGGGGTACGAGCAGTACTTC. Its protein is CASSVPARGYEQYF. The chain joins TRBV5-6 to TRBJ2-7; 7 positions agree with TRBD1. Germline loops: CDR1 SGHDT, CDR2 YYEEEE. The CDR3 totals 14 residues. The V and J ends lost 4 bases and 4 bases, in that order; junction bases with no gene match: 8.

This clone was observed a few times. This chain joins TRBV7-3 and TRBJ2-1, with D perhaps TRBD1 (5 bases). The CDR3 sequence is 12 residues long. V was shortened by 2 bases and J by 6 bases, with 5 bases between the two germline ends. Germline-derived CDR1 and CDR2 are SGHTA and FQGTGA. The CDR3 loop reads CASSLQGNEQFF. The CDR3 coding sequence is TGTGCCAGCAGCTTACAGGGCAATGAGCAGTTCTTC.

The rearrangement joins TRBV7-9 to TRBJ1-1; the D is unclear. The germline V gene encodes CDR1 SEHNR and CDR2 FQNEAQ (reference sequence). V lost 5 bases to trimming and J lost 6 bases, with 13 bases between them. CDR3 length: 13 residues. CDR3 DNA: TGTGCCAGCAGCCCCCCCACAAGGGCTGAAGCTTTCTTT. It codes for CASSPPTRAEAFF.

V gene TRBV29-1 combines with J gene TRBJ2-3; tentatively, D is TRBD2 (6 bases). Germline assignment: CDR1 SQVTM and CDR2 ANQGSEA. V was shortened by 4 bases and J by 2 bases, with 13 bases between the two germline ends. CDR3 length: 14 amino acids. Here the CDR3 reads CSVAREWVTDTQYF. The CDR3 DNA sequence: TGCAGCGTTGCCCGGGAGTGGGTCACAGATACGCAGTATTTT.

The CDR3 sequence is CASSHNPGPMSTDTQYF. CDR3 sequence (DNA): TGTGCCAGCAGCCACAATCCGGGACCGATGAGCACAGATACGCAGTATTTT. The rearrangement links TRBV7-9 to TRBJ2-3; perhaps D is TRBD1 or TRBD2 (5 bases each). Trimming stripped 5 bases from V and 0 bases from J, with 18 bases between. The CDR3 totals 17 residues. Germline lookup yields CDR1 SEHNR and CDR2 FQNEAQ (reference sequence).

This clone appeared a few times. The chain has TRBV14 and TRBJ2-7; tentatively, D is TRBD2 (6 bases). The CDR3 sequence is 13 residues long. Trimming took 3 bases from V and 4 from J, leaving 10 bases between them. CDR1 and CDR2 (germline): SGHDN, FVKESK. The CDR3 loop reads CASSHGGGYEQYF. The CDR3, as DNA: TGTGCCAGCAGCCACGGGGGAGGATACGAGCAGTACTTC.

The chain has TRBV6-5 and TRBJ2-1; 9 positions match TRBD1. The CDR3 loop spans 13 amino acids. In germline, CDR1 is MNHEY, CDR2 SVGAGI. J lost 6 bases, V lost 4 bases, and 1 base had no gene match. DNA for the CDR3: TGTGCCAGCAGTTGGGGACAGGGCAATGAGCAGTTCTTC. Its protein is CASSWGQGNEQFF.

The chain links TRBV6-4 to TRBJ2-2; TRBD1 agrees at 9 bases. In germline, CDR1 is MRHNA, CDR2 SNTAGT. CDR3 size: 16 residues. V lost 5 bases to trimming and J lost 1 base; unmatched junction nucleotides: 5. The CDR3 spells CASSSPGQGNTGELFF. Here the CDR3 DNA reads TGTGCCAGCAGTAGCCCGGGACAGGGGAACACCGGGGAGCTGTTTTTT.

A few counts support this clone. This chain joins TRBV7-9 and TRBJ1-2, with unresolved D. The CDR3 consists of 14 residues. Germline V gene data show CDR1 as SEHNR and CDR2 as FQNEAQ (reference sequence). V was clipped by 1 base and J by 3 bases, with 9 bases between them. In DNA form, the CDR3 reads TGTGCCAGCAGCTTAGTGACCGGCGACTATGGCTACACCTTC. Translating gives CASSLVTGDYGYTF.

This rearrangement joins TRBV9 to TRBJ2-1; 8 nucleotides match TRBD2. The germline V gene has CDR1 SGDLS and CDR2 YYNGEE. The junction had 6 bases not matched to a gene; V was cut back by 0 bases and J by 10 bases. The CDR3 runs 14 residues. The CDR3, as DNA: TGTGCCAGCAGCGTAGGAGGACTAGCCCCAGAGCAGTTCTTC. Translation: CASSVGGLAPEQFF.

The J gene is TRBJ2-1, the V gene TRBV19; TRBD2 aligns across 8 bases. This CDR3 has 14 residues. Germline values: CDR1 LNHDA, CDR2 SQIVND (reference sequence). The J segment lost 6 bases and the V segment lost 3 bases, leaving 4 bases of the junction unmatched. Here the CDR3 DNA reads TGTGCCAGTAGTATCCTTAGCGGGATCAATGAGCAGTTCTTC. It yields the protein CASSILSGINEQFF. Full variable domain (remainder filled in from reference TRBV19 and TRBJ2-1): DGGITQSPKYLFRKEGQNVTLSCEQNLNHDAMYWYRQDPGQGLRLIYYSQIVNDFQKGDIAEGYSVSREKKESFPLTVTSAQKNPTAFYLCASSILSGINEQFFGPGTRLTVL.

This chain links TRBV5-1 with TRBJ2-5; 9 nucleotides match TRBD1. Trimming removed 2 bases from V and 5 bases from J; junction bases left unmatched: 7. This CDR3 has 15 amino acids. CDR1 and CDR2 (germline): SGHRS, YFSETQ. The CDR3 nucleotides are TGCGCCAGCAGCTTATCCGGGACAGGGAGGGAGACCCAGTACTTC. Translated, it gives CASSLSGTGRETQYF.

The chain employs TRBV2 and TRBJ1-2; 9 bases match TRBD1. V trimming: 6 bases; J trimming: 4 bases; junction bases outside the gene matches: 9. Germline V gene sequence: CDR1 SNHLY, CDR2 FYNNEI. The CDR3 spans 15 residues. CDR3 in DNA: TGTGCCAGCAGAGCCGGACAGGGGCTTGGCTATGGCTACACCTTC. This translates into CASRAGQGLGYGYTF.

The genes are TRBV5-4 and TRBJ1-1; 8 positions match TRBD1. CDR3 size: 14 residues. Germline CDR1 SGHNT, CDR2 YYREEE (reference sequence). With 1 base clipped from V and 5 bases from J, the junction kept 4 bases outside the gene matches. The CDR3 DNA follows: TGTGCCAGCAGCTTGAGGACAGGGAGAACTGAAGCTTTCTTT. Translating gives CASSLRTGRTEAFF.

The genes are TRBV10-3 and TRBJ1-6, with D possibly being TRBD1 (6 bases). From germline, CDR1 is ENHRY and CDR2 SYGVKD. The V gene lost 6 bases and the J gene lost 9 bases, with 15 bases spanning the gap. This CDR3 region has 14 residues. The CDR3 nucleotides are TGTGCCATCAGGGTCGAGGGGGAGGGTTCACCCCTCCACTTT. Its translation: CAIRVEGEGSPLHF.

This clone was seen only once. The rearrangement joins TRBV11-2 to TRBJ2-1; 10 bases align to TRBD1. V trimming: 4 bases; J trimming: 0 bases; junction bases outside the gene matches: 6. CDR1 is SGHAT and CDR2 is FQNNGV in the germline V gene. There are 17 residues in the CDR3. The CDR3 loop is CASSSDRGLSSYNEQFF. The CDR3 DNA follows: TGTGCCAGCAGCTCTGACAGGGGGCTTAGCTCCTACAATGAGCAGTTCTTC.

The chain uses TRBV5-4 and TRBJ2-7; D uncertain. Germline assignment: CDR1 SGHNT and CDR2 YYREEE (reference sequence). The germline V and J ends were trimmed by 2 bases and 3 bases, with 6 bases remaining between them. CDR3 length: 12 residues. CDR3 loop: CASSFSGYEQYF. The CDR3 nucleotides read TGTGCCAGCAGCTTTTCAGGCTACGAGCAGTACTTC.

The rearrangement joins TRBV9 to TRBJ2-2; 10 positions match TRBD2. The V and J ends lost 4 bases and 4 bases, in that order; junction bases with no gene match: 7. The CDR3 covers 16 residues. Germline CDR1 SGDLS, CDR2 YYNGEE. Here the CDR3 reads CASSLSPSGSTGELFF. For the CDR3, the DNA is TGTGCCAGCAGCCTCAGCCCTAGCGGGAGCACCGGGGAGCTGTTTTTT.

By proportion, this clone is medium-sized. The chain couples TRBV27 to TRBJ2-1; possibly TRBD2 for D (7 bases). CDR3 length: 15 amino acids. V dropped 1 base and J dropped 2 bases, with 9 bases sitting between them. Germline lookup yields CDR1 MNHEY and CDR2 SMNVEV (reference sequence). The chain's CDR3 is CASSLYGGPYNEQFF. In nucleotides, the CDR3 is TGTGCCAGCAGTTTATACGGGGGGCCCTACAATGAGCAGTTCTTC.